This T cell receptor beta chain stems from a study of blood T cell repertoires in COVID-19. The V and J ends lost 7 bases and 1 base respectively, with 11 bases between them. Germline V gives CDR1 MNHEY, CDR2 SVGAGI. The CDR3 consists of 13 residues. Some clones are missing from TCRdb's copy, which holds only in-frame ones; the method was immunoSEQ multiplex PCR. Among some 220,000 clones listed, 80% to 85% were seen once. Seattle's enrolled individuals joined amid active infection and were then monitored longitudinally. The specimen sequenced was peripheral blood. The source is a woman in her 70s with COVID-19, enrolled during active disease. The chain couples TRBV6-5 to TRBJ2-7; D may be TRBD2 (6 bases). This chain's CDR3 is CASTSGVSYEQYF. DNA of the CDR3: TGTGCCAGCACCTCGGGGGTTTCCTACGAGCAGTACTTC.